The 17 T cell receptor beta chains below come from one sample, sequenced in a study of CD8 T cell repertoires and HIV-1 epitope variants. Profiled with immunoSEQ multiplex PCR; TCRdb holds only in-frame clones, not every one. The table lists 90,000 or so clones, roughly four fifths of them singletons. Sequenced input: uncultured baseline CD8+ T cells from peripheral blood mononuclear cells (PBMCs). These receptors were obtained from a male donor with HIV.

The chain carries TRBV7-2 and TRBJ2-5; D may be TRBD2 (5 bases). The CDR3 sequence is 12 residues long. CDR1 is SGHTA and CDR2 is FQGNSA in the germline V gene. V was shortened by 1 base and J by 7 bases, with 7 bases between the two germline ends. CDR3 region: CASSLGEGTQYF. CDR3 DNA sequence: TGTGCCAGCAGCTTAGGAGAGGGGACCCAGTACTTC. Using reference TRBV7-2 and TRBJ2-5 for the parts outside the CDR3, the full variable domain is GAGVSQSPSNKVTEKGKDVELRCDPISGHTALYWYRQSLGQGLEFLIYFQGNSAPDKSGLPSDRFSAERTGGSVSTLTIQRTQQEDSAVYLCASSLGEGTQYFGPGTRLLVL.

The chain employs TRBV19 and TRBJ2-1, with 9 nucleotides matching TRBD2. This CDR3 comprises 15 residues. Germline CDR1 and CDR2: LNHDA and SQIVND (reference sequence). V was pared by 3 bases and J by 4 bases, with 4 bases of the junction left unmatched. The CDR3 is CASSISGSGYNEQFF. In DNA, the CDR3 is TGTGCCAGTAGTATTAGCGGGAGTGGTTACAATGAGCAGTTCTTC.

The chain couples TRBV4-1 to TRBJ1-4; 9 bases are shared with TRBD1. Germline trimming cut 5 bases from V and 6 bases from J; bases unmatched to any gene: 7. This CDR3 has 15 residues. Looked up from germline, CDR1 is MGHRA and CDR2 is YSYEKL. The CDR3 is CASSSDRGRDEKLFF. The CDR3 nucleotides read TGCGCCAGCAGCTCGGACAGGGGAAGGGATGAAAAACTGTTTTTT.

The CDR3 DNA reads TGCGCCAGCAGCCTCGGGACAGCAACTAATGAAAAACTGTTTTTT. This translates into CASSLGTATNEKLFF. V gene TRBV5-1 combines with J gene TRBJ1-4; 7 positions agree with TRBD1. Germline V gene sequence: CDR1 SGHRS, CDR2 YFSETQ. The V and J ends lost 4 bases and 0 bases, in that order; junction bases with no gene match: 3. This CDR3 is built from 15 residues.

This clone appeared a few times. The rearrangement uses TRBV10-3 and TRBJ1-5; no definite D call. Germline V gene data show CDR1 as ENHRY and CDR2 as SYGVKD. The CDR3 has 12 residues. V gave up 2 bases and J gave up 7 bases, with 6 bases separating them. CDR3 nucleotides: TGTGCCATCAGTGAGGGGTTCCAGCCCCAGCATTTT. Amino acid sequence: CAISEGFQPQHF.

This clone was seen only once. The rearrangement joins TRBV6-5 to TRBJ2-7; D not certain. V was shortened by 8 bases and J by 2 bases, with 10 bases between the two germline ends. The CDR3 length is 12 residues. Germline V gene lookup returns CDR1 MNHEY and CDR2 SVGAGI. CDR3 sequence: CASESGTYEQYF. The CDR3 DNA reads as TGTGCCAGCGAGTCAGGCACCTACGAGCAGTACTTC.

Many counts were recorded for this clone. The chain couples TRBV6-5 to TRBJ2-7, with D perhaps TRBD2 (5 bases). There are 14 residues in the CDR3. V lost 6 bases, J lost 6 bases, and 18 bases lay in between. The germline gives CDR1 MNHEY, CDR2 SVGAGI. The CDR3 DNA sequence: TGTGCCAGCAGGACCTACTCGGGGATAGGCGAGCAGTACTTC. The encoded protein is CASRTYSGIGEQYF.

This clone showed up just a few times. The chain is built from TRBV19 and TRBJ1-5; D unresolved. The CDR3 runs to 16 residues. Germline V lookup: CDR1 LNHDA, CDR2 SQIVND (reference sequence). Trimming left V 5 bases short and J 0 bases short, with 14 bases between. The CDR3 loop reads CASSLMLQLSNQPQHF. The CDR3 region has the DNA TGTGCCAGTAGTCTAATGTTGCAGCTTAGCAATCAGCCCCAGCATTTT.

The chain links TRBV5-1 to TRBJ2-7; D perhaps matches TRBD2 (5 bases). Germline V gives CDR1 SGHRS, CDR2 YFSETQ. This CDR3 contains 14 residues. V lost 2 bases and J 7 bases, leaving 16 bases between the germline ends. The CDR3 coding sequence is TGCGCCAGCAGCTTCGAACGGGGTTTGGGGGAGCAGTACTTC. Its protein product is CASSFERGLGEQYF.

The gene calls are TRBV7-3 and TRBJ2-6, with D unclear. This CDR3 has 13 residues. CDR1 is SGHTA, CDR2 FQGTGA, per germline. The germline V and J ends were trimmed by 7 bases and 6 bases, with 10 bases remaining between them. The CDR3 loop is CASKSRLANVLTF. CDR3 bases: TGTGCCAGCAAATCCCGCTTGGCCAACGTCCTGACTTTC. Together with reference TRBV7-3 and TRBJ2-6, the CDR3 gives the full variable domain: GAGVSQTPSNKVTEKGKYVELRCDPISGHTALYWYRQSLGQGPEFLIYFQGTGAADDSGLPNDRFFAVRPEGSVSTLKIQRTERGDSAVYLCASKSRLANVLTFGAGSRLTVL.

This chain connects TRBV19 to TRBJ2-2, with a weak D call TRBD1 (6 bases). The CDR3 has 14 amino acids. V was cut by 6 bases and J by 3 bases, with 11 bases left in between. Germline V lookup: CDR1 LNHDA, CDR2 SQIVND (reference sequence). This chain's CDR3 is CASRWTVDTGELFF. As DNA, the CDR3 is TGTGCCAGTAGGTGGACAGTCGACACCGGGGAGCTGTTTTTT.

The rearrangement uses TRBV5-1 and TRBJ1-2, with TRBD1 as a possible D gene (6 bases). Germline lookup yields CDR1 SGHRS and CDR2 YFSETQ. V lost 2 bases and J 4 bases, leaving 15 bases between the germline ends. The CDR3 sequence is 15 residues long. For the CDR3, the DNA is TGCGCCAGCAGCTTCGGACAGACCCTCTCCTATGGCTACACCTTC. Encoded protein: CASSFGQTLSYGYTF.

This chain joins TRBV6-1 and TRBJ1-2; no firm D call. CDR1 and CDR2 from the germline V gene are MNHNS and SASEGT. The V gene lost 5 bases and the J gene lost 4 bases, with 17 bases spanning the gap. This CDR3 has 15 amino acids. CDR3 bases: TGTGCCAGCAGTCCCGGAGGACCGCCACTCTATGGCTACACCTTC. Protein sequence: CASSPGGPPLYGYTF.

V usage is TRBV29-1 and J usage is TRBJ2-5, with 10 bases lining up with TRBD2. V lost 5 bases, J lost 5 bases, and 5 bases stayed unmatched. The CDR3 spans 13 residues. CDR1 and CDR2 (germline): SQVTM, ANQGSEA. The CDR3 DNA reads as TGCAGCGTTAGCGGGGGGGCCGGGGAGACCCAGTACTTC. Residues: CSVSGGAGETQYF.

This clone was observed once. The chain has TRBV7-6 and TRBJ2-3; 10 nucleotides match TRBD2. Per germline, CDR1 SGHVS and CDR2 FNYEAQ. J was trimmed by 4 bases and V by 1 base; bases with no gene match: 5. The CDR3 is 16 amino acids. CDR3 nucleotide sequence: TGTGCCAGCAGCTTAGTTGCTAGCGGGGGCGCAGATACGCAGTATTTT. Protein: CASSLVASGGADTQYF.

The V call is TRBV28, the J call TRBJ2-7; possibly TRBD1 for D (5 bases). Trimming took off 8 bases at V and 4 bases at J, with 15 bases between the two ends. The CDR3 is made up of 13 amino acids. Germline V gene data show CDR1 as MDHEN and CDR2 as SYDVKM. The CDR3 here is CASHFRAAYEQYF. The CDR3 DNA reads as TGTGCCAGCCATTTCAGGGCAGCTTACGAGCAGTACTTC.

V and J are TRBV29-1 and TRBJ2-5; D ambiguous. With 5 bases removed from V and 4 bases from J, the gap between germline ends came to 8 bases. The germline gives CDR1 SQVTM, CDR2 ANQGSEA. The CDR3 consists of 11 residues. The CDR3, as DNA: TGCAGCGTTCACGCCGGAGAGACCCAGTACTTC. Translated, it gives CSVHAGETQYF.